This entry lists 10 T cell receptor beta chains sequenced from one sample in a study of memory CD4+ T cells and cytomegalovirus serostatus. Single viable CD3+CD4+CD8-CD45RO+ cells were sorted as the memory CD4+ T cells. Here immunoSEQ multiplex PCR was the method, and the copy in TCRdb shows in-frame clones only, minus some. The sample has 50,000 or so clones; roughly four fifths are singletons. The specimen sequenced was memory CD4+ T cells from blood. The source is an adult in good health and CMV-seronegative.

The CDR3 spells CASSQLRAYTGELFF. In DNA form, the CDR3 reads TGTGCCAGCAGCCAACTAAGGGCCTACACCGGGGAGCTGTTTTTT. V and J are TRBV14 and TRBJ2-2; D remains unclear. This CDR3 spans 15 amino acids. Trimming removed 2 bases at V and 3 bases at J, with 10 bases between. CDR1 and CDR2 (germline): SGHDN, FVKESK. The full variable domain, rest sourced from reference TRBV14 and TRBJ2-2, is EAGVTQFPSHSVIEKGQTVTLRCDPISGHDNLYWYRRVMGKEIKFLLHFVKESKQDESGMPNNRFLAERTGGTYSTLKVQPAELEDSGVYFCASSQLRAYTGELFFGEGSRLTVL.

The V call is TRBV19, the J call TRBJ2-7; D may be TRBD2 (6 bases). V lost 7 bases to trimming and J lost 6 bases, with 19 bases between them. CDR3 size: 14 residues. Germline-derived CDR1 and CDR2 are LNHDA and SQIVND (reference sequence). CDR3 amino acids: CASMPAAGRSEQYF. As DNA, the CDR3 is TGTGCCAGTATGCCTGCGGCAGGGAGGTCCGAGCAGTACTTC.

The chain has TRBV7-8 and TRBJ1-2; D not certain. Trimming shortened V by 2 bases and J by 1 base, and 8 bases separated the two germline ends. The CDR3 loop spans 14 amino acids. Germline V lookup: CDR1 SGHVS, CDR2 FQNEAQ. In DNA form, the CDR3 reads TGTGCCAGCAGCTTAACTGCACGTAACTATGGCTACACCTTC. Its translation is CASSLTARNYGYTF.

CDR3 region: CASSFGFSRDYGYTF. DNA of the CDR3: TGTGCCAGCAGCTTTGGGTTTAGCCGAGACTATGGCTACACCTTC. The chain joins TRBV5-4 to TRBJ1-2, with unresolved D. Trimming took 2 bases from V and 3 from J, leaving 14 bases between them. This CDR3 spans 15 amino acids. CDR1 is SGHNT, CDR2 YYREEE, per germline (reference sequence). Using reference TRBV5-4 and TRBJ1-2 for the parts outside the CDR3, the full variable domain is ETGVTQSPTHLIKTRGQQVTLRCSSQSGHNTVSWYQQALGQGPQFIFQYYREEENGRGNFPPRFSGLQFPNYSSELNVNALELDDSALYLCASSFGFSRDYGYTFGSGTRLTVV.

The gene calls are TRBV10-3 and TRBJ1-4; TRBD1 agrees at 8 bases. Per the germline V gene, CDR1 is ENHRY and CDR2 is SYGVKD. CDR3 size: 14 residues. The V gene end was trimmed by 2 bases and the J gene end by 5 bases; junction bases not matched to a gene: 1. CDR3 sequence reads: CAISEAGGNEKLFF. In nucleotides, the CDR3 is TGTGCCATCAGTGAGGCAGGGGGCAATGAAAAACTGTTTTTT.

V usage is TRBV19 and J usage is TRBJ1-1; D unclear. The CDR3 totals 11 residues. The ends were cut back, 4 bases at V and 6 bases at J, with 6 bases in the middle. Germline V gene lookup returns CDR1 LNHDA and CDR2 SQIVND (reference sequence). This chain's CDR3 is CASSNLAEAFF. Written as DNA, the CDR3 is TGTGCCAGTAGTAACCTGGCTGAAGCTTTCTTT.

CDR3 nucleotide sequence: TGTGCCAGCAGCTTAGTTTTAACGGTAGTTAACACTGAAGCTTTCTTT. This encodes CASSLVLTVVNTEAFF. V usage is TRBV7-8 and J usage is TRBJ1-1; D uncertain. This CDR3 comprises 16 residues. Trimming removed 1 base at V and 2 bases at J, with 14 bases between. Germline V gene lookup returns CDR1 SGHVS and CDR2 FQNEAQ.

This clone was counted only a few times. As DNA, the CDR3 is TGCAGCGTTCGGAGTGGTCCTTCGCCCGATCAGCCCCAGCATTTT. Its protein is CSVRSGPSPDQPQHF. This chain joins TRBV29-1 and TRBJ1-5; D is unresolved. V dropped 5 bases and J dropped 5 bases, with 19 bases sitting between them. Germline CDR1 is SQVTM and CDR2 is ANQGSEA. The length of the CDR3 is 15 residues. The whole variable domain, remainder taken from reference TRBV29-1 and TRBJ1-5, is SAVISQKPSRDICQRGTSLTIQCQVDSQVTMMFWYRQQPGQSLTLIATANQGSEATYESGFVIDKFPISRPNLTFSTLTVSNMSPEDSSIYLCSVRSGPSPDQPQHFGDGTRLSIL.

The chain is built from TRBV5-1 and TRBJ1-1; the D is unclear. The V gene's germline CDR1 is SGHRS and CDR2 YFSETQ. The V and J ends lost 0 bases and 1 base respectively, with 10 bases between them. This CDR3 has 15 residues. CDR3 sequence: CASSLGSQRNTEAFF. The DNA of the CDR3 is TGCGCCAGCAGCTTGGGTAGCCAGAGGAACACTGAAGCTTTCTTT.

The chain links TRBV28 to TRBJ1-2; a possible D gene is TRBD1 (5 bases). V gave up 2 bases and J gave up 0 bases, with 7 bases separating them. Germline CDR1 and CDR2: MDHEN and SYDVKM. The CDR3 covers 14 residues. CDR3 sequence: CASSLEGANYGYTF. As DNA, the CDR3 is TGTGCCAGCAGTTTAGAAGGGGCTAACTATGGCTACACCTTC.